These T cell receptor beta chains were read from a single sample in a study of OX40 agonist ivuxolimab in advanced cancers. Libraries were prepared by immunoSEQ multiplex PCR; TCRdb keeps only in-frame clonotypes and omits some of them. Of 90,000 to 100,000 clones in the sample, about 85% are singletons; the top ten hold about 0.82%. Sequencing was performed on CD4+ or CD8+ T cells sorted from blood, taken in a trial of the OX40 agonist ivuxolimab. The receptors stem from an adult with an advanced solid tumor such as melanoma, head and neck, liver or kidney cancer. Both conserved end residues are part of each CDR3. D genes are given only for firm matches. Only part of the rows carry a size: once, few, many, or a class if the clone is expanded.

TRBV28	-	-	TRBJ2-7	CAGRDRARDEQYF	TGTGCCGGCAGGGACCGGGCGAGAGACGAGCAGTACTTC
TRBV6-5	-	TRBD1	TRBJ1-1	CASSEDRDTEAFF	TGTGCCAGCAGTGAGGACAGGGACACTGAAGCTTTCTTT
TRBV7-9	-	-	TRBJ1-5	CASSFYGDQPQHF	TGTGCCAGCAGCTTCTATGGGGATCAGCCCCAGCATTTT
TRBV5-6	few	-	TRBJ1-4	CASSLGHRNEKLFF	TGTGCCAGCAGCTTGGGACATAGGAATGAAAAACTGTTTTTT
TRBV5-4	-	-	TRBJ1-1	CASSFDNMNTEAFF	TGTGCCAGCAGCTTTGACAACATGAACACTGAAGCTTTCTTT
TRBV11-1	-	TRBD2	TRBJ2-6	CASSLRGVSSGANVLTF	TGTGCCAGCAGCTTACGGGGGGTTTCCTCTGGGGCCAACGTCCTGACTTTC
TRBV4-1	once	TRBD2	TRBJ2-3	CASSLRGASGRTDTQYF	TGCGCCAGCAGCTTAAGAGGGGCTAGCGGGAGGACAGATACGCAGTATTTT
TRBV5-1	few	-	TRBJ2-1	CASSDLRGGVNEQFF	TGCGCCAGCAGCGACCTTAGGGGGGGTGTTAATGAGCAGTTCTTC
TRBV4-1	-	-	TRBJ1-1	CASSQGLGRGNTEAFF	TGCGCCAGCAGCCAAGGACTGGGCCGAGGGAACACTGAAGCTTTCTTT
TRBV6-1	-	TRBD1	TRBJ1-1	CASSEDRGPEAFF	TGTGCCAGCAGTGAAGACAGGGGCCCTGAAGCTTTCTTT
TRBV7-3	-	-	TRBJ2-5	CAPQETQYF	TGTGCCCCCCAGGAGACCCAGTACTTC
TRBV18	-	-	TRBJ2-7	CASSPGVATYEQYF	TGTGCCAGCTCACCGGGGGTAGCCACCTACGAGCAGTACTTC
TRBV11-2	-	-	TRBJ1-1	CASSARTASPEAFF	TGTGCCAGCAGCGCGCGGACAGCAAGTCCTGAAGCTTTCTTT
TRBV27	-	-	TRBJ2-2	CASIRRSDGELFF	TGTGCCAGCATTAGACGATCGGACGGGGAGCTGTTTTTT
TRBV19	-	-	TRBJ2-3	CASSGSLADTQYF	TGTGCCAGTAGCGGGAGTTTGGCAGATACGCAGTATTTT
TRBV7-3	few	-	TRBJ2-3	CASSPGTPSTDTQYF	TGTGCCAGCAGCCCGGGGACTCCCTCCACAGATACGCAGTATTTT
TRBV5-1	-	-	TRBJ1-6	CASSPGESGRSPLHF	TGCGCCAGCAGCCCCGGGGAATCGGGTCGATCACCCCTCCACTTT
TRBV7-2	-	TRBD2	TRBJ2-7	CASSFSGGTLGEQYF	TGTGCCAGCAGCTTTAGCGGGGGGACTTTAGGGGAGCAGTACTTC
TRBV5-8	-	TRBD2	TRBJ2-3	CASSFLAGGTDTQYF	TGTGCCAGCAGCTTCTTAGCGGGCGGCACAGATACGCAGTATTTT
TRBV21-1	once	-	TRBJ1-5	CASSKGRRDSEPYSNQPQHF	TGTGCCAGCAGCAAAGGGAGGCGGGACAGTGAGCCTTATAGCAATCAGCCCCAGCATTTT
TRBV5-1	-	TRBD1	TRBJ2-1	CASSTGQGGNEQFF	TGCGCCAGCAGCACAGGACAGGGTGGCAATGAGCAGTTCTTC
TRBV4-1	-	-	TRBJ1-4	CASSREYIATNEKLFF	TGCGCCAGCAGCCGCGAGTACATAGCAACTAATGAAAAACTGTTTTTT
TRBV27	-	-	TRBJ2-1	CASSLSTLGSEQFF	TGTGCCAGCAGTTTATCAACTCTAGGTAGTGAGCAGTTCTTC
TRBV6-5	-	-	TRBJ2-3	CASRIEEDTDTQYF	TGTGCCAGCAGAATCGAGGAGGACACAGATACGCAGTATTTT
TRBV11-2	-	-	TRBJ2-7	CASGRQYEQYF	TGTGCCAGCGGCCGACAGTACGAGCAGTACTTC
TRBV6-5	-	-	TRBJ1-6	CASSYGGSYNSPLHF	TGTGCCAGCAGTTACGGGGGCTCCTATAATTCACCCCTCCACTTT
TRBV11-2	-	-	TRBJ2-2	CASSTWNRANTGELFF	TGTGCCAGCAGCACCTGGAACAGGGCGAACACCGGGGAGCTGTTTTTT
TRBV5-8	-	TRBD2	TRBJ2-1	CASSLARTSGTNEQFF	TGTGCCAGCAGCTTGGCCCGGACTAGCGGGACCAATGAGCAGTTCTTC
TRBV9	-	TRBD1	TRBJ2-7	CASSVRGDRALSQIHEQYF	TGTGCCAGCAGCGTCAGGGGGGACAGGGCTTTGTCTCAGATCCACGAGCAGTACTTC
TRBV19	-	-	TRBJ1-1	CASSSPLLGEAFF	TGTGCCAGTAGTTCGCCGTTGTTAGGTGAAGCTTTCTTT
TRBV28	-	TRBD1	TRBJ1-1	CASSSGQGDTEAFF	TGTGCCAGCAGCTCAGGACAGGGGGACACTGAAGCTTTCTTT
TRBV18	-	TRBD1	TRBJ1-5	CASSPTGIQPQHF	TGTGCCAGCTCACCGACAGGGATTCAGCCCCAGCATTTT
TRBV19	-	TRBD1	TRBJ1-2	CASSMRDSLGYGYTF	TGTGCCAGTAGTATGAGGGACAGCCTCGGGTATGGCTACACCTTC
TRBV6-5	-	TRBD1	TRBJ2-1	CASSSGQGHNEQFF	TGTGCCAGCAGTTCCGGACAGGGGCATAATGAGCAGTTCTTC
TRBV19	-	-	TRBJ1-5	CASSMAVPGNQPQHF	TGTGCCAGTAGTATGGCTGTACCGGGCAATCAGCCCCAGCATTTT